This T cell receptor (beta chain) was documented in a study of cytomegalovirus exposure and HLA in healthy donors. General study points: Presence/absence analysis assumed near-uniform sequencing depth across donors. An apparent linkage of common viral pathogens to several of the most significant clusters emerged in a later analysis. Earlier analysis looked at TCR beta V segments, and most were productive about 90% or about 30% of the time. Overall, around 150 TCR beta chains were annotated as cytomegalovirus-associated.

Vbeta (60) and Jbeta (13) primers were used in the PCR. The data were produced by immunoSEQ multiplex PCR, yet TCRdb's version contains in-frame clones alone and is incomplete. The sample comprises around 190,000 clones, around 81% of which are singletons, and 1.5% to 2% rests with the top ten. Per the germline V gene, CDR1 is MNHEY and CDR2 is SMNVEV (reference sequence). The CDR3 extends over 15 amino acids. Trimming removed 0 bases at V and 2 bases at J, with 8 bases between. Details on this clone: Its antigen is not identified.

The genes are TRBV27 and TRBJ2-1, with D maybe TRBD2 (6 bases). The sequence came from a man aged 18 to 29 in good health and CMV-seronegative. The sequenced material came from PBMCs. The CDR3 coding sequence is TGTGCCAGCAGTTTATCCGGGAGCACCTACAATGAGCAGTTCTTC. The encoded protein is CASSLSGSTYNEQFF.